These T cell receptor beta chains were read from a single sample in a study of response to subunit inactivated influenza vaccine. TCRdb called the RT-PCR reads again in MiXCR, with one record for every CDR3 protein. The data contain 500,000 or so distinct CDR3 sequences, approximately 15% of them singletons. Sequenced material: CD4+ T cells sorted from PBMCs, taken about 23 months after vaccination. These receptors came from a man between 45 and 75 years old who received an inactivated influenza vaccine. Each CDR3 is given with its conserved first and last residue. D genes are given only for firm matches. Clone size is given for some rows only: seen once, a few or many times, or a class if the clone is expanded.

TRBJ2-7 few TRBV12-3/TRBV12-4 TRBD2 CASSPWGAGVGEQYF TGTGCCAGCAGTCCCTGGGGAGCGGGGGTAGGGGAGCAGTACTTC
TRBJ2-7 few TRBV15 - CATSRVVGYEQYF TGTGCCACCAGCAGAGTAGTTGGATACGAGCAGTACTTC
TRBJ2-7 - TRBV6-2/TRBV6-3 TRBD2 CASRPGLPPAEQYF TGTGCCAGCAGGCCGGGACTACCTCCAGCCGAGCAGTACTTC
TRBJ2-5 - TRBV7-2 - CASSLYREGETQYF TGTGCCAGCAGCCTATACAGGGAAGGAGAGACCCAGTACTTC
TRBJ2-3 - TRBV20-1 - CSGETGVGRADTQYF TGCAGTGGGGAGACTGGCGTTGGTAGGGCAGATACGCAGTATTTT
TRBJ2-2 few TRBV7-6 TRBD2 CASRRLAGAAGELFF TGTGCCAGCAGACGACTAGCGGGGGCGGCCGGGGAGCTGTTTTTT
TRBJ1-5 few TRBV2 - CASSEMGNQPQHF TGTGCCAGCAGTGAGATGGGGAATCAGCCCCAGCATTTT
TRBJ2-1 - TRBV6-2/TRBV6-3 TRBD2 CASSAWSGTPRHEQFF TGTGCCAGCAGTGCTTGGAGCGGGACCCCCCGGCATGAGCAGTTCTTC
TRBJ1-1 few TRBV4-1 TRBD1 CASSRPGQGLSTEAFF TGCGCCAGCAGCCGGCCGGGACAGGGTCTGAGCACTGAAGCTTTCTTT
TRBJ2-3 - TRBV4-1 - CASSQENTPDTQYF TGCGCCAGCAGCCAAGAAAACACCCCAGATACGCAGTATTTT
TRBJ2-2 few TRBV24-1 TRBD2 CATSASGGPNGELFF TGTGCCACCAGTGCTTCGGGAGGGCCGAACGGGGAGCTGTTTTTT
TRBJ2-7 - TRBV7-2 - CASSLEGTNYEQYF TGTGCCAGCAGCTTGGAGGGGACGAACTACGAGCAGTACTTC
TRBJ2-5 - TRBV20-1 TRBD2 CSAGLAGKETQYF TGCAGTGCAGGACTAGCGGGCAAAGAGACCCAGTACTTC
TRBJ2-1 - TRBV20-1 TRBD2 CSARTGTSYNEQFF TGCAGTGCTCGAACCGGGACTAGCTACAATGAGCAGTTCTTC
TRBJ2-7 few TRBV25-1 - CASSEPGGSEQYF TGTGCCAGCAGTGAACCGGGTGGCAGCGAGCAGTACTTC
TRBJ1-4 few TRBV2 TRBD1 CASSEGGQGYEKLFF TGTGCCAGCAGTGAAGGGGGACAGGGTTATGAAAAACTGTTTTTT
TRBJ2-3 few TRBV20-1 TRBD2 CSAETRGTSTDTQYF TGCAGTGCGGAAACGCGGGGGACGAGCACAGATACGCAGTATTTT
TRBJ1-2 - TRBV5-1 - CASSYHNSGASGYTF TGCGCCAGCAGCTATCATAATTCGGGGGCGTCTGGCTACACCTTC
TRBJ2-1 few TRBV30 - CAWSVHRVNEQFF TGTGCCTGGAGTGTACACAGGGTCAATGAGCAGTTCTTC
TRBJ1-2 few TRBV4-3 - CASSQEFPSNYGYTF TGCGCCAGCAGCCAAGAATTTCCTTCTAACTATGGCTACACCTTC
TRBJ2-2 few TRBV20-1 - CSARDSWTATGELFF TGCAGTGCTAGAGATTCCTGGACTGCGACCGGGGAGCTGTTTTTT
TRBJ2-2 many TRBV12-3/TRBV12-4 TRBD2 CASSASGRGTGELFF TGTGCCAGCAGCGCTAGCGGGAGGGGGACCGGGGAGCTGTTTTTT
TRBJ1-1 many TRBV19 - CASSVGQPNTEAFF TGTGCCAGTAGTGTCGGACAGCCGAACACTGAAGCTTTCTTT
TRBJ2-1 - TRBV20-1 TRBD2 CSAREASGSSYNEQFF TGCAGTGCTAGAGAAGCTAGCGGGAGCTCCTACAATGAGCAGTTCTTC
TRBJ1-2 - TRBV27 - CASSLSKSNYYGYTF TGTGCCAGCAGTTTATCTAAAAGCAATTACTATGGCTACACCTTC
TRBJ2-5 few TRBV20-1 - CSARDRLAGLRETQYF TGCAGTGCTAGAGATCGGCTAGCTGGGCTCCGGGAGACCCAGTACTTC
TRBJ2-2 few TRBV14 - CASSKGHLGELFF TGTGCCAGCAGCAAAGGCCACCTCGGGGAGCTGTTTTTT
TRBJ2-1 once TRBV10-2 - CASSENEQFF TGCGCCAGCAGTGAGAATGAGCAGTTCTTC
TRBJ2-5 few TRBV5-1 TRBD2 CASSPRGGRQETQYF TGCGCCAGCAGCCCGCGGGGGGGTCGCCAAGAGACCCAGTACTTC
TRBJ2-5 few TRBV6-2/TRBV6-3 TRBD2 CASSYVPGGFQETQYF TGTGCCAGCAGTTACGTCCCCGGGGGGTTCCAAGAGACCCAGTACTTC
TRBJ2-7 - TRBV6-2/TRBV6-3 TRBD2 CASSYGGSSGTYEQYF TGTGCCAGCAGTTACGGGGGGAGTAGCGGGACCTACGAGCAGTACTTC
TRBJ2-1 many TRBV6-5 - CASSSSAGPKYNEQFF TGTGCCAGCAGTTCCTCCGCCGGCCCCAAGTACAATGAGCAGTTCTTC
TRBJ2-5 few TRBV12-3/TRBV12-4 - CASSYREEETQYF TGTGCCAGCAGTTACAGGGAGGAAGAGACCCAGTACTTC
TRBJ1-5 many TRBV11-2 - CASSLGARSDQPQHF TGTGCCAGCAGCTTAGGGGCCCGGAGCGATCAGCCCCAGCATTTT
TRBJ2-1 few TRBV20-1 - CSARDNIGRDAQFF TGCAGTGCTAGAGATAACATCGGCAGGGATGCGCAGTTCTTC
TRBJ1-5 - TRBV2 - CASSEGGSSNQPQHF TGTGCCAGCAGTGAGGGTGGGTCTAGCAATCAGCCCCAGCATTTT
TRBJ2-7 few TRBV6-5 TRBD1 CASSLLTGSEQYF TGTGCCAGCAGTTTATTGACAGGGAGCGAGCAGTACTTC
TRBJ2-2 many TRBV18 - CASSPPIVQRAGELFF TGTGCCAGCTCACCACCGATCGTCCAGCGTGCCGGGGAGCTGTTTTTT
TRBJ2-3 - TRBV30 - CAWSVGFGTDTQYF TGTGCCTGGAGTGTCGGGTTCGGCACAGATACGCAGTATTTT
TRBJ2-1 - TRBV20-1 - CSAPRQARSYNEQFF TGCAGTGCACCTAGACAGGCCCGTTCCTACAATGAGCAGTTCTTC
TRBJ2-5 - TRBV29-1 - CSVEVSQTGTQYF TGCAGCGTTGAGGTGTCCCAGACTGGGACCCAGTACTTC
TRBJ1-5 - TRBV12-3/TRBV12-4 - CASRREFGQPQHF TGTGCCAGCAGAAGGGAATTTGGTCAGCCCCAGCATTTT
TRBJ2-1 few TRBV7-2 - CASSSGTNNEQFF TGTGCCAGCAGCTCCGGGACAAACAATGAGCAGTTCTTC
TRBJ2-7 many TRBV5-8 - CASRGGYEQYF TGTGCCAGCAGGGGAGGCTACGAGCAGTACTTC
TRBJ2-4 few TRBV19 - CASSTGQKNIQYF TGTGCCAGTAGTACCGGACAGAAAAACATTCAGTACTTC
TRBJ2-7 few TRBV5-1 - CASSLAQGIGEQYF TGCGCCAGCAGCTTGGCGCAGGGAATCGGCGAGCAGTACTTC
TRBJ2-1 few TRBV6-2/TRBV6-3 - CASSSSRVPRVEQFF TGTGCCAGCAGTTCATCCCGGGTGCCCCGGGTGGAGCAGTTCTTC
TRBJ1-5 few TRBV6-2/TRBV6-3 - CASRLRQDHSNQPQHF TGTGCCAGCAGACTACGACAGGACCATAGCAATCAGCCCCAGCATTTT
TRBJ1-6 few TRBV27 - CASSFRARTVNSPLHF TGTGCCAGCAGTTTTAGAGCTCGGACGGTCAATTCACCCCTCCACTTT
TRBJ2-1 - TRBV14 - CASSQVHVGGEQFF TGTGCCAGCAGCCAAGTCCACGTGGGCGGAGAGCAGTTCTTC
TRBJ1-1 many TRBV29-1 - CSATGNTEAFF TGCAGCGCGACAGGGAACACTGAAGCTTTCTTT
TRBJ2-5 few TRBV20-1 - CSADRLISETQYF TGCAGTGCAGATCGACTGATATCAGAGACCCAGTACTTC
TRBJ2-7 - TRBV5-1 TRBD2 CASSSGTSGGGGSYEQYF TGCGCCAGCAGCTCCGGGACTAGCGGGGGCGGCGGATCCTACGAGCAGTACTTC